The TCR beta chain described here comes from a study of response to subunit inactivated influenza vaccine (dated by TCRdb to between 2017 and 2018). Regarding the study in general: To follow how T cells responded to a trivalent subunit inactivated influenza vaccine, the researchers relied on deep quantitative profiling of the T cell receptor repertoire. What the research found in general, with its limitations: According to the authors, only a limited number of new T cells may be recruited by each seasonal influenza vaccination.

Trimmed from V: 4 bases; trimmed from J: 6 bases; junction bases lacking a gene match: 2. Taken from the germline V gene, the CDR1 and CDR2 loops are SGHNT and YENEEA. The CDR3 has 13 amino acids, counting the end cysteine and phenylalanine. The sequence is cut down to CDR3 DNA, 39 bases in frame from base 1. A few counts support this clonotype. Its antigen target is currently unknown. Within one base of it there is no much larger clone, and no base qualities were kept. Library construction relied on RT-PCR. Sequencing was performed on an Illumina HiSeq 2500. The public reads were reprocessed in TCRdb via fastp at Q25 and MiXCR, keeping in-frame beta chains. Here each entry gathers all rows of one CDR3 protein and keeps the most common genes and DNA. The sample records 150,000 to 200,000 distinct CDR3 sequences, 9.5% to 15% of which are singletons. Approximately 32% of the sample is in the top ten clones.

These data were also filed under a second study, of T cells expressing NK-cell markers. As that second study puts it: 5'RACE template switching, by which a universal primer site and unique molecular identifiers were added, was used to make TCR beta cDNA libraries. Fewer than ten donors provided sorted CD3+CD56+NKG2C+, CD3+CD56+NKG2C- and CD3+CD56-NKG2C+ T-cell subsets, whose TCR beta-chain repertoires were profiled. Among the eight sequenced donors, seven were HCMV-seropositive and one was HCMV-seronegative. To restrict sorting to alphabetaTCR-expressing T cells, an anti-gammadeltaTCR antibody was added in several experiments. For about 6 donors, the dominant CD3+CD56+NKG2C+ clonotypes were among the top 10 CD8+ clonotypes and accounted for roughly 1.0-7.5% of CD8+ T cells. Those dominant clonotypes were again the most abundant among CD3+CD56-NKG2C+ cells in a few donors, at roughly 28.3-60.1%. It remained unclear whether the expanded NKG2C-expressing T cell clones were specific for HCMV antigens. The study sequenced eight donors, all healthy volunteers chosen at random: three men and five women. HCMV-specific IgG was detected in serum with a commercial ELISA kit to determine HCMV serostatus. Ficoll density gradient centrifugation was used to isolate peripheral blood mononuclear cells from blood. Magnetic immunoseparation with Miltenyi isolation kits was used to isolate CD4+ and CD8+ T cells from PBMC. cDNA synthesis was primed from the TCR beta constant segment, followed by two successive PCR amplification steps. Sequencing of the libraries produced 2 x 150 bp reads on Illumina HiSeq 2000/2500, MiSeq or NextSeq. Reads were demultiplexed and grouped by UMI with MIGEC, and clonotypes were assembled and quantified with MiTCR. To exclude erroneous sequences, only TCR cDNA sequences supported by at least two reads were retained. The tcR package was used for downstream repertoire analysis, and clonotypes were matched between fractions using CDR3 nucleotide sequence together with V segment. Antigen specificity was annotated against VDJdb with VDJmatch, allowing one amino acid substitution in CDR3.

Sequences were derived from CD8+ T cells sorted from PBMCs, sampled roughly 13 days after vaccination. This clonotype originated in a man aged 50 or older who received an inactivated influenza vaccine. Donor details come from another sample of the same person, matched by shared clones. The V gene is TRBV11-3 and the J gene is TRBJ2-7, and 11 junctional nucleotides match TRBD2. CDR3 region: CASSSTSGSEQYF. The nucleotides are TGTGCCAGCAGCTCTACTAGCGGGAGCGAGCAGTACTTC. Full variable domain (CDR3 extended with the reference TRBV11-3 and TRBJ2-7 proteins): EAGVVQSPRYKIIEKKQPVAFWCNPISGHNTLYWYLQNLGQGPELLIRYENEEAVDDSQLPKDRFSAERLKGVDSTLKIQPAELGDSAVYLCASSSTSGSEQYFGPGTRLTVT.